The present T cell receptor (beta chain) was sequenced within a study of shared clonotypes between healthy human individuals. Clones were read by immunoSEQ multiplex PCR, and TCRdb kept only the in-frame ones, dropping some. The data show 950,000 to 1,200,000 clones, 70% to 80% seen once. There are 19 residues in the CDR3. V lost 0 bases and J 4 bases, leaving 19 bases between the germline ends. CDR1 and CDR2 from the germline V gene are LGHNA and YSLEER. Source material: memory CD4+ T cells from PBMCs. Subset specified: CD45RA-negative fraction. This TCR was sampled from a man aged 18 to 35 in good health. Some clones in this sample may be carry-over from other donors' samples. The rearrangement links TRBV4-3 to TRBJ2-6, with D possibly being TRBD2 (6 bases). This CDR3 reads CASSQERLGWVAGANVLTF. As DNA, the CDR3 is TGCGCCAGCAGCCAAGAGAGACTAGGTTGGGTCGCGGGGGCCAACGTCCTGACTTTC.